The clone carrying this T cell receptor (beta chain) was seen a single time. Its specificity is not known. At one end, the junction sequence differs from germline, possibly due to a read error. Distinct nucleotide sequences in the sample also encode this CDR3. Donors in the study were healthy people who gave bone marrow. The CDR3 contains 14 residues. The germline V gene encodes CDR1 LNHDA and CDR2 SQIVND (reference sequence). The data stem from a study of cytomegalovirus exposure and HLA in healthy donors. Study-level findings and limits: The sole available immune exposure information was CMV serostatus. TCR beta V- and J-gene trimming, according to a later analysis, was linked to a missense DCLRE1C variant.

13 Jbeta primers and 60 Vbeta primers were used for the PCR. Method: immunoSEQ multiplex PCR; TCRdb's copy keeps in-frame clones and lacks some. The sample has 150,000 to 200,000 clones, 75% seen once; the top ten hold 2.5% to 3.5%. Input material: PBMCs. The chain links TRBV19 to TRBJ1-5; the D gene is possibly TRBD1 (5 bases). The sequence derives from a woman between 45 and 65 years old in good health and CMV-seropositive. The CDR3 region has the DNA TGCGCCAGTACCGATGTCCGAAGGGGTCAGCCCCAGCATTTT. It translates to CASTDVRRGQPQHF.